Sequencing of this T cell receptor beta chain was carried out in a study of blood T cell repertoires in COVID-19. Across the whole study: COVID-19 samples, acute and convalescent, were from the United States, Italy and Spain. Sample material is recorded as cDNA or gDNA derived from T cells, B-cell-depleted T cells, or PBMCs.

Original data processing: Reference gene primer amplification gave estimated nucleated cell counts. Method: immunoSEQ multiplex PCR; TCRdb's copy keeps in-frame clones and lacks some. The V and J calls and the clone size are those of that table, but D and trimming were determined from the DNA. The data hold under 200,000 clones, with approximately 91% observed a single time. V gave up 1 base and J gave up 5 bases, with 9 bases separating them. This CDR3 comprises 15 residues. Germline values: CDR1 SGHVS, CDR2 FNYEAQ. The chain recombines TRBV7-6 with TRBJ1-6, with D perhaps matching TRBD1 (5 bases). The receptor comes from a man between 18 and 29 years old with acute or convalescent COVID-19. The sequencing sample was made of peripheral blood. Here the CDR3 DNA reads TGTGCCAGCAGCTTAGGGGGGGTAGATAATTCACCCCTCCACTTT. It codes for CASSLGGVDNSPLHF.